A selection of T cell receptor beta chains follows, all from one sample in a study of blood T cell repertoires in COVID-19. The repertoire was sequenced with immunoSEQ multiplex PCR; TCRdb's copy has only in-frame clones and lacks some. The table has around 100,000 clones, 84% seen once. What was sequenced was peripheral blood. The receptors were sampled from a man in his sixties or seventies with active or convalescent COVID-19. The CDR3 runs from the conserved cysteine through the conserved F or W. A D gene is named only where the DNA matches it firmly. Some rows mark clone size as missing; the rest say once, few, many or name a class of expanded clone.

once,-,14,TRBV9,TRBJ1-1,TGTGCCAGCAGCGTAGCCCCAGTGAACACTGAAGCTTTCTTT,CASSVAPVNTEAFF
-,-,14,TRBV28,TRBJ2-3,TGTGCCAGCAGTTTACTTGCGGGAACAGATACGCAGTATTTT,CASSLLAGTDTQYF
-,-,15,TRBV3-1/TRBV3-2,TRBJ1-6,TGTGCCAGCAGCCAAGCGGGAAACTTAAATTCACCCCTCCACTTT,CASSQAGNLNSPLHF
-,TRBD1,14,TRBV6-5,TRBJ1-4,TGTGCCAGCACCCTACGGGACAGGCTAGAAAAACTGTTTTTT,CASTLRDRLEKLFF
-,TRBD2,15,TRBV28,TRBJ2-2,TGTGCCAGTTTGGGGCTAGCGGGGGGAACCGGGGAGCTGTTTTTT,CASLGLAGGTGELFF
-,TRBD1,15,TRBV9,TRBJ2-7,TGTGCCAGCAGCTCCGGGACAGGCGGATTCTACGAGCAGTACTTC,CASSSGTGGFYEQYF
few,TRBD1,15,TRBV28,TRBJ1-4,TGTGCCAGCAGCCCCCAGGGGGTCATGCGGGAAAAACTGTTTTTT,CASSPQGVMREKLFF
few,TRBD1,16,TRBV5-4,TRBJ1-5,TGTGCCAGCAGCTGGGGGACAGGGGAGGGCCATCAGCCCCAGCATTTT,CASSWGTGEGHQPQHF
-,TRBD1,13,TRBV10-3,TRBJ1-2,TGTGCCATCAGACCGACAGGGGGTGGTGGCTACACCTTC,CAIRPTGGGGYTF
-,-,13,TRBV29-1,TRBJ2-2,TGCAGCGTTGTCAGGGGGAACACCGGGGAGCTGTTTTTT,CSVVRGNTGELFF
-,-,16,TRBV5-4,TRBJ2-3,TGTGCCAGCAGCTTGGGGGGACTTCGCAAGGGGTATACGCAGTATTTT,CASSLGGLRKGYTQYF